The rows below give T cell receptor beta chains drawn from one sample of a study of regulatory T cells in long-lasting Graves disease. MiXCR, applied by TCRdb to the multiplex PCR reads, yields one record per CDR3 protein. The profile shows 700,000 or so distinct CDR3 sequences, 30% of them singletons. The sequenced sample was peripheral blood mononuclear cells (PBMCs), obtained when the disease was refractory, from a patient treated with antithyroid drugs. All receptors come from a female donor with Graves disease. Each CDR3 is given with its conserved first and last residue. A D gene is named only where the DNA matches it firmly. Clone size is given for some rows only: seen once, a few or many times, or a class if the clone is expanded.

abundance | j_gene | d_gene | v_gene | CDR3nt | CDR3aa
few | TRBJ1-1 | - | TRBV6-5 | TGTGCCAGCAGCTACGCTGGGACCTCTGAAGCTTTCTTT | CASSYAGTSEAFF
few | TRBJ1-1 | - | TRBV9 | TGTGCCAGCAGCGTAGACCAGGGGAAAAACACTGAAGCTTTCTTT | CASSVDQGKNTEAFF
- | TRBJ2-2 | - | TRBV29-1 | TGCAGCGTTGGCAACGTGGCAGGGAAGGGGGACGGGGGGCTGTTTTTT | CSVGNVAGKGDGGLFF
- | TRBJ1-5 | - | TRBV5-6 | TGTGCCAGCAGCTTGTTCCTTCGGGGCCGTCAGCCCCAGCATTTT | CASSLFLRGRQPQHF
- | TRBJ2-7 | TRBD2 | TRBV20-1 | TGCAGTGCTAGCGGGAGGGGGGTTTGGTACGAGCAGTACTTC | CSASGRGVWYEQYF
- | TRBJ1-1 | TRBD1 | TRBV28 | TGTGCCAGCAGTCAACAGGGGGCTGGGTACACTGAAGCTTTCTTT | CASSQQGAGYTEAFF
few | TRBJ1-1 | - | TRBV9 | TGTGCCAGCAGCGTAAATGGCTACACTGAAGCTTTCTTT | CASSVNGYTEAFF
- | TRBJ2-6 | - | TRBV29-1 | TGCAGCGTAAATGGAGTGAAGGAGAGTGGGGCCAACGTCCTGACTTTC | CSVNGVKESGANVLTF
many | TRBJ1-1 | - | TRBV5-1 | TGCGCCAGCAGCCCGGGACCCGAGGGTACTGAAGCTTTCTTT | CASSPGPEGTEAFF
- | TRBJ2-4 | TRBD1 | TRBV6-1 | TGTGCCAGCAGTGAACAGGGGGCGGCCAAAAACATTCAGTACTTC | CASSEQGAAKNIQYF
- | TRBJ1-1 | - | TRBV5-1 | TGCGCCAGCAGCTTGGCCAATGGGGCACCAGGGACTGAAGCTTTCTTT | CASSLANGAPGTEAFF
few | TRBJ2-7 | - | TRBV27 | TGTGCCAGCAGTTCCGGGATCACATACGAGCGGTACTTC | CASSSGITYERYF
- | TRBJ2-7 | TRBD2 | TRBV29-1 | TGCAGCGTTGTTACTAGCGGGACCGAGCAGTACTTC | CSVVTSGTEQYF
- | TRBJ1-1 | - | TRBV30 | TGTGCCTGGGGTGCAGGGATCACTGAAGCTTTCTTT | CAWGAGITEAFF
many | TRBJ2-7 | TRBD1 | TRBV6-1 | TGTGCCAGCAGTACCCGACAGGGGGCCGAGCAGTACTTC | CASSTRQGAEQYF
- | TRBJ2-7 | - | TRBV29-1 | TGCAGCGTCGTGGACAAGGGCAGGAACGAGCAGTACTTC | CSVVDKGRNEQYF
many | TRBJ1-6 | - | TRBV12-3/TRBV12-4 | TGTGCCAGCAGTTTATTGGAAAATTCACCCCTCCACTTT | CASSLLENSPLHF
- | TRBJ1-1 | - | TRBV27 | TGTGCCAGCAGTCTGGTCGGGGGTCGGTACACTGAAGCTTTCTTT | CASSLVGGRYTEAFF
- | TRBJ1-5 | - | TRBV20-1 | TGCAGTGCTAGTGTAACAGATCTCCCGAATCAGCCCCAGCATTTT | CSASVTDLPNQPQHF